A single sample gave rise to the 23 T cell receptor beta chains below, sequenced in a study of cytomegalovirus exposure and HLA in healthy donors. The PCR ran on 60 Vbeta and 13 Jbeta primers. TCRdb keeps only in-frame clones here, not all; method: immunoSEQ multiplex PCR. The data contain about 77,000 clones, around 78% of them singletons. Sequencing was performed on PBMCs. These receptors were obtained from a middle-aged man in good health and CMV-seronegative.

This clone was found a few times. This rearrangement joins TRBV6-5 to TRBJ1-5; TRBD1 might be the D (5 bases). The CDR3 is 15 residues long. Germline V CDR1 and CDR2: MNHEY, SVGAGI. V lost 8 bases and J 0 bases, leaving 14 bases between the germline ends. CDR3 amino acids: CASRRQSYSNQPQHF. The CDR3 DNA reads as TGTGCCAGCCGAAGACAGAGTTATAGCAATCAGCCCCAGCATTTT.

The J gene is TRBJ2-2, the V gene TRBV11-2; D is possibly TRBD1 (6 bases). Trimming took 5 bases from V and 2 from J, leaving 9 bases between them. CDR3 length: 14 amino acids. Germline V gene lookup returns CDR1 SGHAT and CDR2 FQNNGV. Here the CDR3 reads CASSRDTNTGELFF. CDR3 DNA sequence: TGTGCCAGCAGCCGGGACACTAACACCGGGGAGCTGTTTTTT. The full variable domain, in which reference TRBV11-2 and TRBJ2-2 provide the parts outside the CDR3, is EAGVAQSPRYKIIEKRQSVAFWCNPISGHATLYWYQQILGQGPKLLIQFQNNGVVDDSQLPKDRFSAERLKGVDSTLKIQPAKLEDSAVYLCASSRDTNTGELFFGEGSRLTVL.

This chain joins TRBV27 and TRBJ2-7; 9 bases map to TRBD2. The CDR3 has 13 residues. Germline values: CDR1 MNHEY, CDR2 SMNVEV (reference sequence). V was pared by 6 bases and J by 3 bases, with 3 bases of the junction left unmatched. The CDR3 here is CASRGLANYEQYF. CDR3 DNA: TGTGCCAGCAGGGGACTAGCCAACTACGAGCAGTACTTC.

The CDR3 protein is CTLTKGGNTEAFF. CDR3 nucleotides: TGCACCCTTACCAAGGGAGGGAACACTGAAGCTTTCTTT. The rearrangement joins TRBV29-1 to TRBJ1-1, with D unclear. The CDR3 totals 13 residues. Germline CDR1 and CDR2: SQVTM and ANQGSEA.

J is TRBJ2-3 and V is TRBV5-8; unclear D gene. There are 14 residues in the CDR3. Germline-derived CDR1 and CDR2 are SGHTS and YDEGEE. Trimming stripped 3 bases from V and 1 base from J, with 9 bases between. CDR3 region: CASSSGVRTDTQYF. The CDR3 region has the DNA TGTGCCAGCAGCTCGGGTGTCCGCACAGATACGCAGTATTTT.

This clone was found a few times. The V call is TRBV5-1, the J call TRBJ2-7; D is ambiguous. The CDR3 is 12 amino acids. From germline, CDR1 is SGHRS and CDR2 YFSETQ. V was pared by 1 base and J by 6 bases, with 8 bases between. For the CDR3, the DNA is TGCGCCAGCAGCTTGTCAGTCGCCGAGCAGTACTTC. Its protein is CASSLSVAEQYF.

The J gene is TRBJ2-5, the V gene TRBV4-1, with 9 bases identical to TRBD2. From germline, CDR1 is MGHRA and CDR2 YSYEKL. The junction had 10 bases not matched to a gene; V was cut back by 3 bases and J by 5 bases. The CDR3 sequence is 16 residues long. CDR3: CASSQGLGTSWETQYF. As DNA, the CDR3 is TGCGCCAGCAGCCAGGGACTCGGGACTAGCTGGGAGACCCAGTACTTC.

About this clone itself: Other nucleotide sequences in the sample specify the same CDR3. This rearrangement joins TRBV9 to TRBJ2-4, with D possibly matching TRBD2 (5 bases). Trimming left V 4 bases short and J 5 bases short, with 13 bases between. This CDR3 spans 14 amino acids. The germline V gene has CDR1 SGDLS and CDR2 YYNGEE. CDR3 region: CASSPRTGENIQYF. Here the CDR3 DNA reads TGTGCCAGCAGCCCCAGGACTGGTGAAAACATTCAGTACTTC.

The CDR3 region has the DNA TGTGCCAGCATTCCGGACATTACGGATGGCTACACCTTC. It yields the protein CASIPDITDGYTF. The V call is TRBV6-4, the J call TRBJ1-2; D might be TRBD1 (5 bases). CDR3 length: 13 residues. CDR1 MRHNA and CDR2 SNTAGT come from the germline V gene. The V end lost 7 bases, the J end lost 6 bases, and 15 bases lay between the germline ends.

The chain carries TRBV19 and TRBJ1-5, with TRBD1 matching over 8 bases. The junction had 9 bases not matched to a gene; V was cut back by 6 bases and J by 5 bases. The CDR3 totals 15 residues. The germline gives CDR1 LNHDA, CDR2 SQIVND (reference sequence). CDR3 amino acids: CASRSSTGADQPQHF. CDR3 nucleotides: TGTGCCAGTAGGTCTTCGACAGGGGCGGATCAGCCCCAGCATTTT.

This chain links TRBV6-5 with TRBJ2-7; possibly TRBD2 for D (6 bases). Trimming stripped 0 bases from V and 4 bases from J, with 7 bases between. The length of the CDR3 is 13 residues. CDR1 and CDR2 from the germline V gene are MNHEY and SVGAGI. DNA for the CDR3: TGTGCCAGCAGTTACTCGGAGGGGTACGAGCAGTACTTC. As protein: CASSYSEGYEQYF.

The V and J genes are TRBV27 and TRBJ2-7; TRBD1 might be the D (6 bases). The germline V and J ends were trimmed by 4 bases and 4 bases, with 8 bases remaining between them. From germline, CDR1 is MNHEY and CDR2 SMNVEV (reference sequence). This CDR3 is 12 amino acids long. CDR3 region: CASSSGHYEQYF. The CDR3 nucleotides read TGTGCCAGCAGTTCGGGACATTACGAGCAGTACTTC.

The V gene is TRBV27, the J gene TRBJ1-2; D not resolved. This CDR3 spans 13 amino acids. Germline V lookup: CDR1 MNHEY, CDR2 SMNVEV (reference sequence). V dropped 5 bases and J dropped 2 bases, with 9 bases sitting between them. The DNA of the CDR3 is TGTGCCAGCAGTCCCGACGGGAACTATGGCTACACCTTC. Amino acid sequence: CASSPDGNYGYTF.

This clone came up a few times. The chain has TRBV9 and TRBJ2-7, with D uncertain. V was shortened by 4 bases and J by 0 bases, with 11 bases between the two germline ends. Germline CDR1 reads SGDLS; CDR2 reads YYNGEE. CDR3 size: 14 residues. The CDR3 nucleotides read TGTGCCAGCAGCCATGACTGGAGCTCCTACGAGCAGTACTTC. Its translation: CASSHDWSSYEQYF.

The chain is built from TRBV6-5 and TRBJ2-7; D gene ambiguous. Germline V gene sequence: CDR1 MNHEY, CDR2 SVGAGI. V was shortened by 0 bases and J by 0 bases, with 12 bases between the two germline ends. The CDR3 totals 16 residues. CDR3 residues: CASSYSTSGDSYEQYF. CDR3 DNA sequence: TGTGCCAGCAGTTACTCGACGTCAGGCGACTCCTACGAGCAGTACTTC.

This chain connects TRBV11-3 to TRBJ2-1, with 8 positions matching TRBD1. Germline V gives CDR1 SGHNT, CDR2 YENEEA. CDR3 length: 16 residues. The junction had 5 bases not matched to a gene; V was cut back by 0 bases and J by 4 bases. The CDR3 here is CASSLDVGQGYNEQFF. The DNA for the CDR3 is TGTGCCAGCAGCTTAGATGTCGGACAGGGTTACAATGAGCAGTTCTTC.

The chain joins TRBV10-3 to TRBJ1-1; no reliable D call. Germline V gene sequence: CDR1 ENHRY, CDR2 SYGVKD. V was shortened by 11 bases and J by 3 bases, with 16 bases between the two germline ends. This CDR3 is built from 13 residues. The CDR3 protein is CASIREVYTEAFF. The CDR3 DNA is TGTGCCTCAATACGGGAGGTGTACACTGAAGCTTTCTTT.

The chain couples TRBV5-6 to TRBJ2-7; D is unclear. CDR1 and CDR2 from the germline V gene are SGHDT and YYEEEE. Trimming pared 0 bases from V and 2 bases from J, leaving 6 bases between. This CDR3 comprises 13 residues. CDR3 sequence (DNA): TGTGCCAGCAGCTTGGTTGTTACCTACGAGCAGTACTTC. Its protein is CASSLVVTYEQYF.

The rearrangement uses TRBV7-2 and TRBJ2-7, with a weak D call TRBD2 (7 bases). V shed 3 bases and J shed 0 bases, with 12 bases lying between them. CDR3 length: 15 amino acids. Germline V gives CDR1 SGHTA, CDR2 FQGNSA. The CDR3 protein is CASSLRGGSSYEQYF. The DNA of the CDR3 is TGTGCCAGCAGCTTGCGCGGGGGCAGCTCCTACGAGCAGTACTTC. The complete variable domain, with remaining parts taken from reference TRBV7-2 and TRBJ2-7, reads GAGVSQSPSNKVTEKGKDVELRCDPISGHTALYWYRQSLGQGLEFLIYFQGNSAPDKSGLPSDRFSAERTGGSVSTLTIQRTQQEDSAVYLCASSLRGGSSYEQYFGPGTRLTVT.

The chain couples TRBV5-5 to TRBJ1-6; 7 nucleotides match TRBD1. Trimming at V came to 4 bases and at J to 9 bases, leaving 16 bases not matched to a gene. The CDR3 totals 17 residues. Germline CDR1 is SGHKS and CDR2 is YYEKEE (reference sequence). The CDR3 protein is CASSLGLTGQNGSPLHF. The CDR3 bases are TGTGCCAGCAGCCTGGGACTGACAGGGCAAAACGGTTCACCCCTCCACTTT.

As regards this clone: Other DNA sequences in this specimen translate into the identical CDR3. The chain is built from TRBV5-1 and TRBJ2-2; D is uncertain. This CDR3 comprises 13 residues. Deletions cut 9 bases from V and 1 base from J, with 10 bases between. Germline V gene sequence: CDR1 SGHRS, CDR2 YFSETQ. The CDR3 DNA sequence: TGCGCCACTGGTCCAGGGAACACCGGGGAGCTGTTTTTT. Residues: CATGPGNTGELFF. Variable domain in full (rest from reference TRBV5-1 and TRBJ2-2): KAGVTQTPRYLIKTRGQQVTLSCSPISGHRSVSWYQQTPGQGLQFLFEYFSETQRNKGNFPGRFSGRQFSNSRSEMNVSTLELGDSALYLCATGPGNTGELFFGEGSRLTVL.

V is TRBV25-1 and J is TRBJ1-1, with 10 bases aligning to TRBD1. This CDR3 has 16 residues. Germline V gene lookup returns CDR1 MGHDK and CDR2 SYGVNS. Unmatched junction bases numbered 2, after V lost 1 base and J lost 0 bases. The CDR3 coding sequence is TGTGCCAGCAGTGAATGGACAGGGGGTTTGAACACTGAAGCTTTCTTT. This sequence encodes CASSEWTGGLNTEAFF.

For the CDR3, the DNA is TGTGCCAGCTCAGCCGCAGGGATAGCCTATAATTCACCCCTCCACTTT. Its protein product is CASSAAGIAYNSPLHF. The V call is TRBV18, the J call TRBJ1-6, with D possibly TRBD1 on 5 matching bases. Germline V lookup: CDR1 KGHSH, CDR2 LQKENI. V lost 5 bases to trimming and J lost 2 bases, with 13 bases between them. CDR3 length: 16 amino acids.